This T cell receptor beta chain came from a study of PD-1 blockade in mismatch repair-deficient tumors. Study details: Patients had eleven to twelve mismatch repair-deficient cancer types, all previously treated and progressing.

Study-wide results and caveats: After pembrolizumab, tumor-resident clones rose rapidly, then generally contracted before radiologic responses.

Assay used: immunoSEQ multiplex PCR; TCRdb lists only in-frame clones, some missing. The repertoire holds under 150,000 clones, with about 90% as singletons. A note on this clone: Its antigen is unidentified.

CDR1 and CDR2 (germline): SGHVS, FQNEAQ. Trimming took off 3 bases at V and 4 bases at J, with 12 bases between the two ends. The CDR3 sequence is 14 residues long. The TCR was taken from an adult with mismatch repair-deficient cancer. The chain recombines TRBV7-8 with TRBJ2-5; weak D call: TRBD2 (6 bases). Sequenced material: peripheral blood, taken approximately 72 weeks after starting pembrolizumab. The CDR3: CASSLSKGGETQYF. The DNA for the CDR3 is TGTGCCAGCAGCTTGTCGAAGGGAGGAGAGACCCAGTACTTC.